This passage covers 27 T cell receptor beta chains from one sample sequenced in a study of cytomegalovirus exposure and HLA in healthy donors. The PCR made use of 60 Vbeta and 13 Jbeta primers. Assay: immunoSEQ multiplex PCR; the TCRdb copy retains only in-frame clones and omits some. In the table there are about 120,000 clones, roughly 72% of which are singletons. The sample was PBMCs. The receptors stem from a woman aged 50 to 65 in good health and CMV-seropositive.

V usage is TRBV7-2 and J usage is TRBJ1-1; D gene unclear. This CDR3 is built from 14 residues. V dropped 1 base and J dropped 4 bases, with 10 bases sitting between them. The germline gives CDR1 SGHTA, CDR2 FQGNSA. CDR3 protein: CASSLVGRSTEAFF. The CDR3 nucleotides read TGTGCCAGCAGCTTAGTGGGCAGGTCCACTGAAGCTTTCTTT.

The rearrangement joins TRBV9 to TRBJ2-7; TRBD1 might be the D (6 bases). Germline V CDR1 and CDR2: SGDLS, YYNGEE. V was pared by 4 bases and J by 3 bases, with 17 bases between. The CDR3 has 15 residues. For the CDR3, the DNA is TGTGCCAGCAGCAAGCGATGGGACACGAACTACGAGCAGTACTTC. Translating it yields CASSKRWDTNYEQYF.

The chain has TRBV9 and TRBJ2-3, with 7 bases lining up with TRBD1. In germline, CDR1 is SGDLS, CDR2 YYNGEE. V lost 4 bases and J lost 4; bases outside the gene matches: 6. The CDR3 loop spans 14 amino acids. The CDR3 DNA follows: TGTGCCAGCAGCCCACAGGGGCTGTCAGATACGCAGTATTTT. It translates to CASSPQGLSDTQYF.

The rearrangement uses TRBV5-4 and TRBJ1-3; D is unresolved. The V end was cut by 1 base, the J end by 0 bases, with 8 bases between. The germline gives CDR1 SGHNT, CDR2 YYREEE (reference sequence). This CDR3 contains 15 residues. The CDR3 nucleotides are TGTGCCAGCAGCTTGTGGCAGGTCTCTGGAAACACCATATATTTT. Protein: CASSLWQVSGNTIYF. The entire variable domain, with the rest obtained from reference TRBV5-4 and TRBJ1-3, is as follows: ETGVTQSPTHLIKTRGQQVTLRCSSQSGHNTVSWYQQALGQGPQFIFQYYREEENGRGNFPPRFSGLQFPNYSSELNVNALELDDSALYLCASSLWQVSGNTIYFGEGSWLTVV.

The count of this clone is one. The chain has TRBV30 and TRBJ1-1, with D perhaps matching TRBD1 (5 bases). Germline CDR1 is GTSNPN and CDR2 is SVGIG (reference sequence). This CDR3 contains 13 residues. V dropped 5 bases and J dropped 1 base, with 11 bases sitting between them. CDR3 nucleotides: TGTGCCTGGGCTACTGACAGGAACACTGAAGCTTTCTTT. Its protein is CAWATDRNTEAFF.

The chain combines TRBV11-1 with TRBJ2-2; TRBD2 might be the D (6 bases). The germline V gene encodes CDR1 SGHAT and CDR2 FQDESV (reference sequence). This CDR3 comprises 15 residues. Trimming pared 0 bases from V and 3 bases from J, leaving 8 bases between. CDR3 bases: TGTGCCAGCAGCTTAGCTGGGGGGTACACCGGGGAGCTGTTTTTT. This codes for CASSLAGGYTGELFF.

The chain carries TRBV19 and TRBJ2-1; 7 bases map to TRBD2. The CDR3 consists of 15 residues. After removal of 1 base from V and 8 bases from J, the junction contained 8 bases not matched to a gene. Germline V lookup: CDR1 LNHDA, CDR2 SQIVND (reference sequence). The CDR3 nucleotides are TGTGCCAGTAGTATAGTTGGGACTATTGTTGATGAGCAGTTCTTC. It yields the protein CASSIVGTIVDEQFF.

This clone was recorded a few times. The CDR3 DNA is TGTGCCAGCAGCTTGGGGACTAGCGGGGGATACACCGGGGAGCTGTTTTTT. It is translated as CASSLGTSGGYTGELFF. This rearrangement joins TRBV5-8 to TRBJ2-2; TRBD2 matches at 13 bases. This CDR3 comprises 17 residues. V shed 0 bases and J 3 bases; nucleotides not matched to a gene: 2. The germline V gene encodes CDR1 SGHTS and CDR2 YDEGEE.

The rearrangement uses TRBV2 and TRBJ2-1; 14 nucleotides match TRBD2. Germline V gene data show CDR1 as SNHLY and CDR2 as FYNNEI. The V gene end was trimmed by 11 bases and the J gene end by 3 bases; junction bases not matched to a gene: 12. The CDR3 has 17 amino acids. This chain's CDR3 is CADSAGTSGSYYNEQFF. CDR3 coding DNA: TGTGCCGACTCCGCCGGGACTAGCGGGAGTTACTACAATGAGCAGTTCTTC.

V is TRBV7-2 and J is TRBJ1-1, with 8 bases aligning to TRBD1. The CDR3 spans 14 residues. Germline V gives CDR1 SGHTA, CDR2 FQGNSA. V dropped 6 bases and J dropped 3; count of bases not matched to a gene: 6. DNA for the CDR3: TGTGCCAGCAGTTCCAGGGGGCTGGACACTGAAGCTTTCTTT. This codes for CASSSRGLDTEAFF.

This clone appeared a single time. The CDR3 reads CASRLAAGYEQYF. The DNA of the CDR3 is TGTGCCAGCCGACTAGCGGCGGGGTACGAGCAGTACTTC. The chain has TRBV19 and TRBJ2-7; 9 bases map to TRBD2. The CDR3 consists of 13 residues. Germline CDR1 is LNHDA and CDR2 is SQIVND (reference sequence). The V and J ends lost 9 bases and 4 bases, in that order; junction bases with no gene match: 7.

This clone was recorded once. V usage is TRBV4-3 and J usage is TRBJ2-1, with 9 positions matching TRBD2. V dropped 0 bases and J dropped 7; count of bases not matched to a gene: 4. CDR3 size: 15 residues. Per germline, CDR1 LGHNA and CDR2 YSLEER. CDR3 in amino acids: CASSQDLAGMNEQFF. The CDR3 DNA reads TGCGCCAGCAGCCAAGATCTAGCGGGGATGAATGAGCAGTTCTTC.

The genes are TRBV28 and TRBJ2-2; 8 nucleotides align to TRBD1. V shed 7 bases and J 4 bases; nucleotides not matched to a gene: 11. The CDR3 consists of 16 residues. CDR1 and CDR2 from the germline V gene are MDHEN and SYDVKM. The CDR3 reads CASISTGGRFTGELFF. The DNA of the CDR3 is TGTGCCAGCATCTCAACAGGGGGTCGTTTCACCGGGGAGCTGTTTTTT.

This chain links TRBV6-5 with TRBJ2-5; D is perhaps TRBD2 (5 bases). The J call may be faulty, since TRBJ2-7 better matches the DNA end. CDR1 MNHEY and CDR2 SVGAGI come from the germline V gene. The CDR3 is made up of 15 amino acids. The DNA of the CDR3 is TGTGCCAGCAGTTACGATGGACTGAGAAGTGGCGAGCAGTACTTC. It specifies CASSYDGLRSGEQYF.

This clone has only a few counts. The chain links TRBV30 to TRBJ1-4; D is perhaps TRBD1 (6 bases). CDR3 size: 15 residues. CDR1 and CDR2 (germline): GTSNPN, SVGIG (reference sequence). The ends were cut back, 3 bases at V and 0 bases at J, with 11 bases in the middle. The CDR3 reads CAWSPKGATNEKLFF. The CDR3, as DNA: TGTGCCTGGAGCCCAAAGGGGGCAACTAATGAAAAACTGTTTTTT.

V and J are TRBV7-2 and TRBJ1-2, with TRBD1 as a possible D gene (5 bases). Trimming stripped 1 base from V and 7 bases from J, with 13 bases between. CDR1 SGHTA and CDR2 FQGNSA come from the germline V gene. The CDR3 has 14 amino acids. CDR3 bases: TGTGCCAGCAGCTTAGGATGGGGGGATGGTGGCTACACCTTC. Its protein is CASSLGWGDGGYTF.

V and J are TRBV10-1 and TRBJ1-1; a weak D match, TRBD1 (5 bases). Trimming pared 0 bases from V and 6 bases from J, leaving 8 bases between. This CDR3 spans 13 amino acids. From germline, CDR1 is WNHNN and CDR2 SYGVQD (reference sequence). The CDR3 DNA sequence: TGCGCCAGCAGTGAGTCGGGGGAGGCTGAAGCTTTCTTT. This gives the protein CASSESGEAEAFF.

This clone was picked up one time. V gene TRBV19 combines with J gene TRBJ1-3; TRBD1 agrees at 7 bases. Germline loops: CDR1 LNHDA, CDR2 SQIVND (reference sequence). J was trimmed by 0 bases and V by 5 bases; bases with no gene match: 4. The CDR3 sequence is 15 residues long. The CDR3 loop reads CASSVGQSSGNTIYF. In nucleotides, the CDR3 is TGTGCCAGTAGTGTGGGACAGAGCTCTGGAAACACCATATATTTT.

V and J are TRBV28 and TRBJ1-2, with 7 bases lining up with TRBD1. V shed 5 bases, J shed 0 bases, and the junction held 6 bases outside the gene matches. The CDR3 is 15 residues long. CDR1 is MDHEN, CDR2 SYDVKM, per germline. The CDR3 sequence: CASSTGQQANYGYTF. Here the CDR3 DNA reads TGTGCCAGCAGTACGGGACAGCAAGCTAACTATGGCTACACCTTC.

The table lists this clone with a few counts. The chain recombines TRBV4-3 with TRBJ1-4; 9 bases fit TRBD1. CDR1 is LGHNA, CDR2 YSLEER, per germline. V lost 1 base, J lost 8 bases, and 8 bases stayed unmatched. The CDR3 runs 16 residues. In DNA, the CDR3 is TGCGCCAGCAGCCAAGTCCCGACAGGGGGGCGAGAAAAACTGTTTTTT. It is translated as CASSQVPTGGREKLFF.

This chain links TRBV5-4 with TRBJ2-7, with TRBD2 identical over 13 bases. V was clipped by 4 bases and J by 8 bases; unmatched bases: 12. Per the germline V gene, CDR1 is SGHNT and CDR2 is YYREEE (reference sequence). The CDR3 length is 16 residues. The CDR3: CASSPGSGTSGKKQYF. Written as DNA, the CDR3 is TGTGCCAGCAGCCCAGGATCCGGGACTAGCGGGAAGAAGCAGTACTTC.

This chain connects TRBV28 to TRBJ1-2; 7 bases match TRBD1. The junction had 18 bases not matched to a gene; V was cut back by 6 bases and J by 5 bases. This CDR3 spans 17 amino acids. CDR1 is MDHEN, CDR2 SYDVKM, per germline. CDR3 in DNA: TGTGCCAGCAGGGACGACAGGGTACTACGTAAGGAATATGGCTACACCTTC. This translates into CASRDDRVLRKEYGYTF.

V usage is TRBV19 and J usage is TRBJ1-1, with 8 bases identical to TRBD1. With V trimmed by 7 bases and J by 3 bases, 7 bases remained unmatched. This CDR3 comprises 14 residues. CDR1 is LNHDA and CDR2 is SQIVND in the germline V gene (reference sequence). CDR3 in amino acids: CASNAGGTYTEAFF. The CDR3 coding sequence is TGTGCCAGTAACGCAGGGGGCACCTACACTGAAGCTTTCTTT. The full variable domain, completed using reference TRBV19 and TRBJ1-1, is DGGITQSPKYLFRKEGQNVTLSCEQNLNHDAMYWYRQDPGQGLRLIYYSQIVNDFQKGDIAEGYSVSREKKESFPLTVTSAQKNPTAFYLCASNAGGTYTEAFFGQGTRLTVV.

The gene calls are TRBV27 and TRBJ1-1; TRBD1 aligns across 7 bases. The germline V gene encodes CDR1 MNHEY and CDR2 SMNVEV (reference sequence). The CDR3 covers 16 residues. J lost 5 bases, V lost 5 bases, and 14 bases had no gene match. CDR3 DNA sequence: TGTGCCAGCAGTCCTACCATAGGGACAGCCTCGACTGAAGCTTTCTTT. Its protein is CASSPTIGTASTEAFF.

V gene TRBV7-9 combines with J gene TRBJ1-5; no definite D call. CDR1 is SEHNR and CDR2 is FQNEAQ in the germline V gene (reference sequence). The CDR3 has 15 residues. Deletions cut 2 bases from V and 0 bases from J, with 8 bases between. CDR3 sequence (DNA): TGTGCCAGCAGCTTATCCGGGGTTAGCAATCAGCCCCAGCATTTT. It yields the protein CASSLSGVSNQPQHF. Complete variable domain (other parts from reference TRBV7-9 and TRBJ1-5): DTGVSQNPRHKITKRGQNVTFRCDPISEHNRLYWYRQTLGQGPEFLTYFQNEAQLEKSRLLSDRFSAERPKGSFSTLEIQRTEQGDSAMYLCASSLSGVSNQPQHFGDGTRLSIL.

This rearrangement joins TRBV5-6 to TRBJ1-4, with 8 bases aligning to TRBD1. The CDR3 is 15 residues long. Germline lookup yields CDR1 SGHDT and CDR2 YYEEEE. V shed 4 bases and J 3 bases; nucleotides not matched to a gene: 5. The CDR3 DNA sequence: TGTGCCAGCAGCCGGACAGGGAATGCTAATGAAAAACTGTTTTTT. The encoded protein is CASSRTGNANEKLFF.

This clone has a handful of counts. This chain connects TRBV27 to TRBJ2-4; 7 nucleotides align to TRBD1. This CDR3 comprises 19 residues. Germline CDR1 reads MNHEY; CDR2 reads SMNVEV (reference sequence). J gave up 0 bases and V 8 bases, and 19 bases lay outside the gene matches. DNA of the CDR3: TGTGCCAGCGGATATTCGGGCAGGGGGAGTTTGGTAGCCAAAAACATTCAGTACTTC. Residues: CASGYSGRGSLVAKNIQYF.